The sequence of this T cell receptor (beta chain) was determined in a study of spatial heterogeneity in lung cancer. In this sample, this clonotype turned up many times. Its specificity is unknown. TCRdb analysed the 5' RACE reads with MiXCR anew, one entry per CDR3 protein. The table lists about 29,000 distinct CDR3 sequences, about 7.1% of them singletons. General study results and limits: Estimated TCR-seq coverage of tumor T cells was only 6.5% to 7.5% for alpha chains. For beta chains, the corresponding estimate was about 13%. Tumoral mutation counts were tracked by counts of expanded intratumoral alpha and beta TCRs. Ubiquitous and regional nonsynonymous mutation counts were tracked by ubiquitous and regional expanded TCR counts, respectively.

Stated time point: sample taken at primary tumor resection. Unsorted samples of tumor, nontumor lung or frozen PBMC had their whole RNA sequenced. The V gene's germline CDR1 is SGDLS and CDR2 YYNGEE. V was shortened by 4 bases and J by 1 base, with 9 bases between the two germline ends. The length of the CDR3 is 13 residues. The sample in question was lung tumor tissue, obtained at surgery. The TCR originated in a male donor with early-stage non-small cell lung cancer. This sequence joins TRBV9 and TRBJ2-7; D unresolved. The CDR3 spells CASSPDGSYEQYF. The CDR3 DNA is TGTGCCAGCAGCCCGGACGGTTCCTACGAGCAGTACTTC. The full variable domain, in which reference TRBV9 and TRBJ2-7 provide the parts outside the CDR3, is DSGVTQTPKHLITATGQRVTLRCSPRSGDLSVYWYQQSLDQGLQFLIQYYNGEERAKGNILERFSAQQFPDLHSELNLSSLELGDSALYFCASSPDGSYEQYFGPGTRLTVT.